The 8 T cell receptor beta chains in this list originate from one sample, sequenced in a study of T cells in Graves' hyperthyroidism and ophthalmopathy. RNA transcripts were the template for amplifying TCR beta CDR3 regions. TCR CDR3 regions were first amplified by RT-PCR with HTBI primers. TCRdb re-called the multiplex PCR reads with MiXCR, one entry per CDR3 protein. The profile shows more than 500,000 distinct CDR3 sequences, about 16% of them singletons. The sequencing input was blood. Receptors originate from a woman under 40 with Graves' ophthalmopathy.

This clonotype was counted only a few times. This chain links TRBV20-1 with TRBJ2-3, with D perhaps given as TRBD1 or TRBD2 (5 bases each). This CDR3 is 12 amino acids long. Germline V lookup: CDR1 DFQATT, CDR2 SNEGSKA (reference sequence). CDR3 sequence: CGPGTTADTQYF. The DNA of the CDR3 is TGCGGACCCGGGACCACAGCAGATACGCAGTATTTT.

This clonotype is labeled medium-sized. The J gene is TRBJ2-7, the V gene TRBV27, with TRBD2 identical over 16 bases. J lost 6 bases, V lost 8 bases, and 7 bases had no gene match. The germline V gene encodes CDR1 MNHEY and CDR2 SMNVEV (reference sequence). The CDR3 is 15 residues long. The CDR3 sequence is CASSGLAGGRLEQYF. The CDR3 region has the DNA TGTGCCAGCTCGGGACTAGCGGGAGGGAGGCTCGAGCAGTACTTC.

The gene calls are TRBV18 and TRBJ2-5, with D tentatively TRBD2 (5 bases). Deletions cut 2 bases from V and 5 bases from J, with 12 bases between. Germline V CDR1 and CDR2: KGHSH, LQKENI. This CDR3 is built from 14 residues. The CDR3 sequence is CASSPAAREETQYF. The CDR3, as DNA: TGTGCCAGCTCACCAGCTGCGAGGGAGGAGACCCAGTACTTC.

This chain links TRBV7-9 with TRBJ2-1; D remains unclear. Germline loops: CDR1 SEHNR, CDR2 FQNEAQ (reference sequence). CDR3 length: 13 residues. V was pared by 5 bases and J by 9 bases, with 14 bases between. CDR3 loop: CASSNRSRVEQFF. CDR3 nucleotide sequence: TGTGCCAGCAGCAATCGGAGTCGAGTTGAGCAGTTCTTC.

V and J are TRBV20-1 and TRBJ2-2; D is unresolved. The germline V gene encodes CDR1 DFQATT and CDR2 SNEGSKA (reference sequence). V lost 3 bases, J lost 1 base, and 12 bases lay in between. The CDR3 consists of 15 residues. In DNA form, the CDR3 reads TGCAGTGCTAGGGCAGGCAGGATGAACACCGGGGAGCTGTTTTTT. It encodes CSARAGRMNTGELFF.

CDR3 loop: CSARDRSGRTNEKLFF. CDR3 coding DNA: TGCAGTGCTAGAGATCGGTCAGGGCGGACTAATGAAAAACTGTTTTTT. The chain employs TRBV20-1 and TRBJ1-4; maybe TRBD1 (5 bases). V lost 0 bases and J 2 bases, leaving 13 bases between the germline ends. The CDR3 is 16 residues long. CDR1 and CDR2 (germline): DFQATT, SNEGSKA (reference sequence).

This clonotype was counted many times. V usage is TRBV27 and J usage is TRBJ2-1; 10 bases map to TRBD2. Germline lookup yields CDR1 MNHEY and CDR2 SMNVEV (reference sequence). The ends lost 5 bases at V and 6 bases at J; junction bases unmatched: 16. CDR3 length: 18 amino acids. The CDR3 spells CASSPLGATSGVSNEQFF. DNA for the CDR3: TGTGCCAGCAGTCCTCTAGGGGCAACTAGCGGGGTTAGCAATGAGCAGTTCTTC.

At least ten counts were recorded for this clonotype. The chain recombines TRBV7-9 with TRBJ2-7, with D possibly being TRBD1 (6 bases). Germline V gene lookup returns CDR1 SEHNR and CDR2 FQNEAQ (reference sequence). V was pared by 1 base and J by 3 bases, with 10 bases between. The CDR3 is 14 amino acids. CDR3 loop: CASSLVEGVYEQYF. CDR3 nucleotide sequence: TGTGCCAGCAGCTTAGTAGAGGGGGTCTACGAGCAGTACTTC.